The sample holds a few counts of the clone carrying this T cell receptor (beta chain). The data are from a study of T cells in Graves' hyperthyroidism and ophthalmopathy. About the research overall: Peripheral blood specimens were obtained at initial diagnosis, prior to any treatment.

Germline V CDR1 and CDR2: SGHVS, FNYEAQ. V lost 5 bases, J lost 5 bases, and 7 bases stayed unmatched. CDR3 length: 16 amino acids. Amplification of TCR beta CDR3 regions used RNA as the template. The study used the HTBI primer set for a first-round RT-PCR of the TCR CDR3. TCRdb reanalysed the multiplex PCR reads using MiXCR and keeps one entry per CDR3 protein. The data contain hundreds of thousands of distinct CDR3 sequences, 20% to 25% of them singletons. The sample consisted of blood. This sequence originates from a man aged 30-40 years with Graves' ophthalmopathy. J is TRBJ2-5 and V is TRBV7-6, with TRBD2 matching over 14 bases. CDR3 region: CASSMGLAGVWETQYF. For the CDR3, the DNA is TGTGCCAGCAGCATGGGACTAGCGGGAGTATGGGAGACCCAGTACTTC.